This T cell receptor (beta chain) originates from a study of T cell repertoires in cytomegalovirus infection. Study at large: An indication of both CMV infection and matching HLA type came from public TCR beta signatures.

This clonotype has just a few counts. MiXCR, applied by TCRdb to the reads, yields one record per CDR3 protein. The sample carries some 400,000 distinct CDR3 sequences, under 40% recorded once. V was clipped by 4 bases and J by 2 bases, with 15 bases between them. The CDR3 extends over 15 amino acids. Germline values: CDR1 ENHRY, CDR2 SYGVKD. Input material: PBMCs. The chain links TRBV10-3 to TRBJ2-7; D gene ambiguous. This TCR derives from a human donor in good health (CMV status not recorded). Some clones in this sample may be carry-over from other donors' samples. The CDR3 loop reads CAISGRADPTYEQYF. The CDR3 coding sequence is TGTGCCATCAGTGGGAGAGCCGATCCAACCTACGAGCAGTACTTC.